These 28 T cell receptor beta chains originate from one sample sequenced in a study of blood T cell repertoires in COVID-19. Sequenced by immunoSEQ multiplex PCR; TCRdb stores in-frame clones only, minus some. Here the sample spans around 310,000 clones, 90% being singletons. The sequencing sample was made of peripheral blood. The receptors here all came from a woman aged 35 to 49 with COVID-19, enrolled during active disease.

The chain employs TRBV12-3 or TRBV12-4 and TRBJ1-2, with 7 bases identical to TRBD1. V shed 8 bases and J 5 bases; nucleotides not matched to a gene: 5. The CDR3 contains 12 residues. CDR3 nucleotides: TGTGCCAGCTATAACAGGGGTTATGGCTACACCTTC. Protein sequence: CASYNRGYGYTF.

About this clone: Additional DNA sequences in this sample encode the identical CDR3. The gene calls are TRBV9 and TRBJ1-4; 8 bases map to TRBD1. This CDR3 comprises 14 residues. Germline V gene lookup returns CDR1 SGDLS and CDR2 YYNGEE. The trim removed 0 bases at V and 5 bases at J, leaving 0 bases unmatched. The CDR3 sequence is CASSVGQGNEKLFF. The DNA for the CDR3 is TGTGCCAGCAGCGTAGGACAGGGGAATGAAAAACTGTTTTTT.

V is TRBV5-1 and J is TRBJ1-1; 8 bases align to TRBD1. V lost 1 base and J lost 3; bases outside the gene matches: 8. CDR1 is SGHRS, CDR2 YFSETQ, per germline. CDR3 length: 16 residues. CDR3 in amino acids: CASSLLGQGPYTEAFF. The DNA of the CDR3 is TGCGCCAGCAGCTTGTTAGGACAGGGACCCTACACTGAAGCTTTCTTT.

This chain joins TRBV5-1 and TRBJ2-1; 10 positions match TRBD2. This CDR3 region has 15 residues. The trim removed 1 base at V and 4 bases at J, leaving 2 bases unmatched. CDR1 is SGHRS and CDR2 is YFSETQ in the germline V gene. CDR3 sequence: CASSLTSGDYNEQFF. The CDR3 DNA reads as TGCGCCAGCAGCTTGACTAGCGGGGATTACAATGAGCAGTTCTTC.

The CDR3 DNA is TGTGCCAGCAGTGAGCAGGGCGGAGGGGAGACCCAGTACTTC. Its protein is CASSEQGGGETQYF. The J gene is TRBJ2-5, the V gene TRBV6-1, with TRBD2 as a possible D gene (6 bases). The CDR3 loop spans 14 amino acids. Germline loops: CDR1 MNHNS, CDR2 SASEGT. The V gene lost 3 bases and the J gene lost 5 bases, with 13 bases spanning the gap.

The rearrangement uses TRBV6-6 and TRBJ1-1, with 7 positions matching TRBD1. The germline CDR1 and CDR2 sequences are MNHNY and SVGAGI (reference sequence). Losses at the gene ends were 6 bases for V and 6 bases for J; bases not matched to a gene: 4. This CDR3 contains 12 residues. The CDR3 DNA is TGTGCCAGCAGCCCCAGGGGGGCTGAAGCTTTCTTT. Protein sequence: CASSPRGAEAFF.

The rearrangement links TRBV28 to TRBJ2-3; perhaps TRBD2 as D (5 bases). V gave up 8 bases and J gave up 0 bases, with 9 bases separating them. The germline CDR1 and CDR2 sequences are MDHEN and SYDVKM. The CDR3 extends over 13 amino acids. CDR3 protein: CASEGGSTDTQYF. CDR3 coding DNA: TGTGCCAGCGAGGGCGGAAGCACAGATACGCAGTATTTT.

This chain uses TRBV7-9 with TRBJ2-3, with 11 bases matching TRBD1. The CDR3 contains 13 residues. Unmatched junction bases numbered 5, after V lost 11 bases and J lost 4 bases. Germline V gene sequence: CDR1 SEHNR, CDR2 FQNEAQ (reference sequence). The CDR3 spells CASGQGVADTQYF. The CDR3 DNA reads TGTGCCTCGGGACAGGGGGTGGCAGATACGCAGTATTTT.

The CDR3 region has the DNA TGTGCCAGCTCACCCCCTCTAGAGATGAACCAAGAGACCCAGTACTTC. This gives the protein CASSPPLEMNQETQYF. The chain links TRBV18 to TRBJ2-5, with D unclear. The CDR3 has 16 amino acids. Trimming removed 3 bases from V and 0 bases from J, with 14 bases in between. Germline V lookup: CDR1 KGHSH, CDR2 LQKENI.

The CDR3 sequence: CAFDSWREGRNEQFF. The DNA of the CDR3 is TGTGCCTTCGACTCCTGGCGGGAGGGCAGGAATGAGCAGTTCTTC. V usage is TRBV30 and J usage is TRBJ2-1; 9 nucleotides align to TRBD2. J was trimmed by 7 bases and V by 7 bases; bases with no gene match: 14. Germline V gene data show CDR1 as GTSNPN and CDR2 as SVGIG (reference sequence). The CDR3 length is 15 residues.

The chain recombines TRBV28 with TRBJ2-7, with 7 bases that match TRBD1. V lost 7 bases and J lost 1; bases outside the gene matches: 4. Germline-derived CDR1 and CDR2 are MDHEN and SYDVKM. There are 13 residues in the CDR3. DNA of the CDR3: TGTGCCAGCAAGCCGGGACAGTCCTACGAGCAGTACTTC. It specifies CASKPGQSYEQYF.

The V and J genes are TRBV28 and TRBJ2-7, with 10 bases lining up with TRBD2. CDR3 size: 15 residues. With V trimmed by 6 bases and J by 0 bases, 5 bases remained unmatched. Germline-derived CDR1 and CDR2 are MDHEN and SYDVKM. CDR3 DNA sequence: TGTGCCAGCAGCTCGTCTAGCGGGAGCTCCTACGAGCAGTACTTC. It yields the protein CASSSSSGSSYEQYF.

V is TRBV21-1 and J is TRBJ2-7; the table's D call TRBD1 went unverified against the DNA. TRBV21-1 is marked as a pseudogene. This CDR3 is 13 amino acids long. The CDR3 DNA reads TGTGCCAGCGAGCCAGGGGGCTATAACGAGCAGTACTTC. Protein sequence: CASEPGGYNEQYF.

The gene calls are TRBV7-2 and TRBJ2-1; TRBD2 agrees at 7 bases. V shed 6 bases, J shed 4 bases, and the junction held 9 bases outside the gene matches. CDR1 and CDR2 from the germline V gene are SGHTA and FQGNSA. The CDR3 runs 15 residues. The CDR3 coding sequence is TGTGCCAGCAGACAAGGTGGCGGGAGTTACAATGAGCAGTTCTTC. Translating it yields CASRQGGGSYNEQFF.

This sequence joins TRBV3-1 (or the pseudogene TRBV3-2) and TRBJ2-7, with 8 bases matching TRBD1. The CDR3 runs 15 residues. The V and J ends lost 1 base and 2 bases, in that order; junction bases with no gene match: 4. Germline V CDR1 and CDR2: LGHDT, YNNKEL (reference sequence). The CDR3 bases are TGTGCCAGCAGCCAAGTAGGCAGGGGGCCCTACGAGCAGTACTTC. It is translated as CASSQVGRGPYEQYF.

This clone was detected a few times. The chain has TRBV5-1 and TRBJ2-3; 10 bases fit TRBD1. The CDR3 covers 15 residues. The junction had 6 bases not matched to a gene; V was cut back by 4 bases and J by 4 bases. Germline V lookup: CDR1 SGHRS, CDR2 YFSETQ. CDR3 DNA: TGCGCCAGCAGCCCGAGGACAGGGGGGGCAGATACGCAGTATTTT. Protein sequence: CASSPRTGGADTQYF. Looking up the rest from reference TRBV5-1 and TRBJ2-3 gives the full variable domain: KAGVTQTPRYLIKTRGQQVTLSCSPISGHRSVSWYQQTPGQGLQFLFEYFSETQRNKGNFPGRFSGRQFSNSRSEMNVSTLELGDSALYLCASSPRTGGADTQYFGPGTRLTVL.

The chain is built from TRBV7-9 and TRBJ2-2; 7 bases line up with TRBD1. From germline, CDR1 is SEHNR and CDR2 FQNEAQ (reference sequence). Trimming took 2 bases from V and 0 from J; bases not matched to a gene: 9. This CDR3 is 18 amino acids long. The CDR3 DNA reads TGTGCCAGCAGCTTACCGTCGGCTGGGACAGCGAACACCGGGGAGCTGTTTTTT. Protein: CASSLPSAGTANTGELFF.

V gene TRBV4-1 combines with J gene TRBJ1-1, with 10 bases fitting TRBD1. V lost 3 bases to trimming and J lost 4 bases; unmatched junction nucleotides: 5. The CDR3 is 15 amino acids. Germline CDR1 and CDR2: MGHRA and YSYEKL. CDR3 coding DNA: TGCGCCAGCAGCCACGCGGGACAGGGGATCACTGAAGCTTTCTTT. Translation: CASSHAGQGITEAFF.

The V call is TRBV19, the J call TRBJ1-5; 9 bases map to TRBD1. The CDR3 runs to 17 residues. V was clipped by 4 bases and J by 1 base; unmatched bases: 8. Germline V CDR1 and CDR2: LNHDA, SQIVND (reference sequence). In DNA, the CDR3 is TGTGCCAGTAGTAGGCCGGGACAGGGACTCAGCAATCAGCCCCAGCATTTT. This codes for CASSRPGQGLSNQPQHF.

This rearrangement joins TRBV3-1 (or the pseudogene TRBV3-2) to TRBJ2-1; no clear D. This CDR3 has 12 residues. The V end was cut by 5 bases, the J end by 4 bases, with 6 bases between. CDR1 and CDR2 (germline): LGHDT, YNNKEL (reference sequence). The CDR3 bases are TGTGCCAGCAGCTTCTTTTACAATGAGCAGTTCTTC. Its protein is CASSFFYNEQFF.

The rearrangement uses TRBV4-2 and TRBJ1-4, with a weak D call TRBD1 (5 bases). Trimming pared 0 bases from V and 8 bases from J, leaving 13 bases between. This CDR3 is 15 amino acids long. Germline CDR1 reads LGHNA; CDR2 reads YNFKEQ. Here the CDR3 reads CASSQDRGEEEKLFF. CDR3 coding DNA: TGTGCCAGCAGCCAAGATCGGGGGGAGGAGGAAAAACTGTTTTTT.

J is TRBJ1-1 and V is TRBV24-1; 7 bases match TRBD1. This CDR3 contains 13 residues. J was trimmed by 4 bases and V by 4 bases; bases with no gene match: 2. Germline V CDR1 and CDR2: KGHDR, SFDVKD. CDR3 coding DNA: TGTGCCACCAGTGACCGGACAGGCACTGAAGCTTTCTTT. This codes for CATSDRTGTEAFF.

The CDR3 loop is CASRYSLSSYEQYF. As DNA, the CDR3 is TGTGCCAGCCGGTACAGTCTGAGCTCCTACGAGCAGTACTTC. The chain links TRBV2 to TRBJ2-7; the D is unclear. Looked up from germline, CDR1 is SNHLY and CDR2 is FYNNEI. The CDR3 is 14 residues long. Trimming left V 8 bases short and J 0 bases short, with 14 bases between.

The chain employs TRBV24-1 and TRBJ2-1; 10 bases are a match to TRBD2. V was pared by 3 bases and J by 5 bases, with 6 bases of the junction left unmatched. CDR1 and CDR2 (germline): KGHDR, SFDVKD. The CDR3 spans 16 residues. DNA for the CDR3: TGTGCCACCAGTGATCCAACTAGCGGGGAAAACAATGAGCAGTTCTTC. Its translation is CATSDPTSGENNEQFF.

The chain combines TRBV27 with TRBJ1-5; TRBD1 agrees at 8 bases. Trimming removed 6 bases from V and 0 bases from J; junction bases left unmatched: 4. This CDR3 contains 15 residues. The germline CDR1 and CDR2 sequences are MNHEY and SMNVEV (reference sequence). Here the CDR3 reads CASRRTGPSNQPQHF. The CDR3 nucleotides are TGTGCCAGCAGACGGACAGGGCCTAGCAATCAGCCCCAGCATTTT.

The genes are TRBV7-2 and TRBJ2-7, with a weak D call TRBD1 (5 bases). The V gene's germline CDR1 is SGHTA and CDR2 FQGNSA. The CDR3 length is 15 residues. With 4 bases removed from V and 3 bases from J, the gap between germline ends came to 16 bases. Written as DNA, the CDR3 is TGTGCCAGCAGCTCGCCCGGGCCAGGGCTCTACGAGCAGTACTTC. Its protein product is CASSSPGPGLYEQYF.

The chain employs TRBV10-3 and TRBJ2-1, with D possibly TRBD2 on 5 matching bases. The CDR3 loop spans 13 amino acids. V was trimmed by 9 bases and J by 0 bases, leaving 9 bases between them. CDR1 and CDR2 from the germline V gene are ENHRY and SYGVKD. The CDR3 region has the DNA TGTGCCATGGCGGGTAGCTCCTACAATGAGCAGTTCTTC. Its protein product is CAMAGSSYNEQFF.

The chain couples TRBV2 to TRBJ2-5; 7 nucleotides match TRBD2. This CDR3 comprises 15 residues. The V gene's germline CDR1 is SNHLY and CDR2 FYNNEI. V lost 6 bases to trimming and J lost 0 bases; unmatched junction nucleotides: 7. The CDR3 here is CASRDKGRDQETQYF. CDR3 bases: TGTGCCAGCAGGGACAAGGGGAGGGACCAAGAGACCCAGTACTTC.